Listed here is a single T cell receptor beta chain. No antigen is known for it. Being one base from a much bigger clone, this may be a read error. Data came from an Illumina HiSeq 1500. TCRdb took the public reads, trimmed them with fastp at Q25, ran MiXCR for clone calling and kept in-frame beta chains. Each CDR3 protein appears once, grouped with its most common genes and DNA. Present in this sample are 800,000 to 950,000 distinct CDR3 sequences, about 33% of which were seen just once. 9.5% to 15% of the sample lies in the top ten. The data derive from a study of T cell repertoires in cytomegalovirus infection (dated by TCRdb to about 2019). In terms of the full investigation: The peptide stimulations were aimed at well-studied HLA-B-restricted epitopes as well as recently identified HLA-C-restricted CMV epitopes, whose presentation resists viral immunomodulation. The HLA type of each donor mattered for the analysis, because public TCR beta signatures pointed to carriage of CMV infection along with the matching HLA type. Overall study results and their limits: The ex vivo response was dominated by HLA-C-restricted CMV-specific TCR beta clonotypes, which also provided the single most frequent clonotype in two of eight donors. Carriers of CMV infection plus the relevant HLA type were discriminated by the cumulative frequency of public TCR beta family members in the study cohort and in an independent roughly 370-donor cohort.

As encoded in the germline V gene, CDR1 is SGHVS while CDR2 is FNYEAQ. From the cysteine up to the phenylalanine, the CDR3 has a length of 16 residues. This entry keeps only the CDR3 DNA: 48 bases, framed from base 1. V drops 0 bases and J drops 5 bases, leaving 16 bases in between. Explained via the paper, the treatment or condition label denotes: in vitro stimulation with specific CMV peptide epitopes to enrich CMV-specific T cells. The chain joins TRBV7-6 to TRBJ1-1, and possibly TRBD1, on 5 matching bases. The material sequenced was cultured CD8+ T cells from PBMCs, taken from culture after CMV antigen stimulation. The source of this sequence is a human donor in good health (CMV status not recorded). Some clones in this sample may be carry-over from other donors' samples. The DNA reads TGTGCCAGCAGCTTAGCGTTAAGGACATCGAAGACTGAAGCTTTCTTT. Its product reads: CASSLALRTSKTEAFF.